One sample yielded the 28 T cell receptor beta chains listed below, sequenced in a study of regulatory T cells in long-lasting Graves disease. CDR3 regions were amplified by Arm-PCR using iRepertoire HTBI primers to build TCR beta libraries. From the multiplex PCR reads, TCRdb called clonotypes with MiXCR, one entry per CDR3 protein. The profile covers about 220,000 distinct CDR3 sequences, with approximately 18% appearing a single time and approximately 12% taken by the ten largest. Sample time point: newly diagnosed GD, antithyroid drugs for less than 3 months. From PBMCs, RNA was extracted and then used to make the TCR library. This sample also appeared in a second study, on T cells in Graves' hyperthyroidism and ophthalmopathy.

Here the sequenced sample was peripheral blood mononuclear cells (PBMCs), taken at new diagnosis, from a patient treated with antithyroid drugs. These receptors all come from a woman aged 25-40 years with Graves disease.

The sample holds many counts of this clonotype. The chain couples TRBV2 to TRBJ1-1, with a tentative D call TRBD1 (5 bases). Germline lookup yields CDR1 SNHLY and CDR2 FYNNEI. Trimming pared 1 base from V and 2 bases from J, leaving 8 bases between. The CDR3 extends over 14 amino acids. CDR3 in DNA: TGTGCCAGCAGTGAAGTAGGGGTTAACACTGAAGCTTTCTTT. This sequence encodes CASSEVGVNTEAFF.

This clonotype appeared many times. In DNA, the CDR3 is TGTGCCAGCAGTTTAGCCAGGGGGAAGACACCCCTCCACTTT. It yields the protein CASSLARGKTPLHF. The V and J genes are TRBV12-3 or TRBV12-4 and TRBJ1-6; 7 bases are a match to TRBD1. J lost 11 bases, V lost 0 bases, and 4 bases had no gene match. The CDR3 has 14 amino acids.

This clonotype has ten or more counts. The chain recombines TRBV2 with TRBJ1-1, with D maybe TRBD1 (5 bases). The V end lost 1 base, the J end lost 7 bases, and 16 bases lay between the germline ends. This CDR3 spans 15 amino acids. Germline V gene lookup returns CDR1 SNHLY and CDR2 FYNNEI. In nucleotides, the CDR3 is TGTGCCAGCAGTGAAGAGAGGACACGGAATAATGAAGCTTTCTTT. This encodes CASSEERTRNNEAFF.

This clonotype was observed a few times. This chain joins TRBV20-1 and TRBJ1-5; 7 bases match TRBD1. CDR3 length equals 17 residues. Germline V gene lookup returns CDR1 DFQATT and CDR2 SNEGSKA (reference sequence). With V trimmed by 3 bases and J by 4 bases, 15 bases remained unmatched. CDR3 nucleotides: TGCAGTGCTAGCCCGATGACCGGGACAGCACTTAATCAGCCCCAGCATTTT. It specifies CSASPMTGTALNQPQHF.

This chain connects TRBV7-2 to TRBJ2-1, with TRBD2 matching 7 bases. Per the germline V gene, CDR1 is SGHTA and CDR2 is FQGNSA. V gave up 0 bases and J gave up 8 bases; unmatched junction bases: 7. CDR3 length: 15 amino acids. In DNA, the CDR3 is TGTGCCAGCAGCTTAGCGCGGGAGAATTTTTATGAGCAGTTCTTC. Its translation: CASSLARENFYEQFF.

There are many counts of this clonotype. The V gene is TRBV4-2, the J gene TRBJ1-6; 8 bases map to TRBD1. Germline CDR1 LGHNA, CDR2 YNFKEQ. This CDR3 contains 16 residues. The J segment lost 5 bases and the V segment lost 0 bases, leaving 3 bases of the junction unmatched. This CDR3 is CASSQEAGGHNSPLHF. Written as DNA, the CDR3 is TGTGCCAGCAGCCAAGAGGCAGGGGGCCATAATTCACCCCTCCACTTT.

The V gene is TRBV19, the J gene TRBJ2-3; no clear D gene. CDR3 size: 13 residues. Per the germline V gene, CDR1 is LNHDA and CDR2 is SQIVND (reference sequence). V was clipped by 5 bases and J by 0 bases, with 6 bases between them. The CDR3 reads CASSLPSTDTQYF. The CDR3 DNA reads as TGTGCCAGTAGTCTCCCTAGCACAGATACGCAGTATTTT.

Notes on this clonotype: This likely came from a read error, as a far larger clone is one base away. The CDR3 sequence: CASSNTGGGYGYTF. CDR3 coding DNA: TGTGCCAGCAGCAACACAGGGGGCGGCTATGGCTACACCTTC. V and J are TRBV12-3 or TRBV12-4 and TRBJ1-2; 9 bases agree with TRBD1. The CDR3 is made up of 14 amino acids. V lost 6 bases to trimming and J lost 4 bases; unmatched junction nucleotides: 6.

This clonotype was detected a few times. V usage is TRBV4-2 and J usage is TRBJ1-2, with a weak D call TRBD1 (6 bases). CDR1 and CDR2 from the germline V gene are LGHNA and YNFKEQ. Trimming shortened V by 0 bases and J by 4 bases, and 15 bases separated the two germline ends. CDR3 size: 16 residues. CDR3 sequence reads: CASSQDVQGSAYGYTF. For the CDR3, the DNA is TGTGCCAGCAGCCAAGATGTACAGGGAAGCGCCTATGGCTACACCTTC.

This clonotype was counted a single time. The V call is TRBV5-1, the J call TRBJ1-1; D gene ambiguous. Germline lookup yields CDR1 SGHRS and CDR2 YFSETQ. V was clipped by 3 bases and J by 3 bases, with 9 bases between them. The CDR3 totals 13 residues. As DNA, the CDR3 is TGCGCCAGCAGCTCGCCGTTGTACACTGAAGCTTTCTTT. Protein: CASSSPLYTEAFF. Using reference TRBV5-1 and TRBJ1-1 for the parts outside the CDR3, the full variable domain is KAGVTQTPRYLIKTRGQQVTLSCSPISGHRSVSWYQQTPGQGLQFLFEYFSETQRNKGNFPGRFSGRQFSNSRSEMNVSTLELGDSALYLCASSSPLYTEAFFGQGTRLTVV.

This clonotype was observed many times. The CDR3 DNA sequence: TGTGCCAGCAGTCCATCACTGCAGCCGATGCAAGAGACCCAGTACTTC. It encodes CASSPSLQPMQETQYF. The rearrangement links TRBV2 to TRBJ2-5; D is ambiguous. Germline V lookup: CDR1 SNHLY, CDR2 FYNNEI. V was cut by 5 bases and J by 2 bases, with 18 bases left in between. The CDR3 is made up of 16 amino acids. The full variable domain, with the rest looked up from reference TRBV2 and TRBJ2-5, is EPEVTQTPSHQVTQMGQEVILRCVPISNHLYFYWYRQILGQKVEFLVSFYNNEISEKSEIFDDQFSVERPDGSNFTLKIRSTKLEDSAMYFCASSPSLQPMQETQYFGPGTRLLVL.

This chain connects TRBV11-2 to TRBJ2-1; D is uncertain. The V end was cut by 3 bases, the J end by 2 bases, with 11 bases between. The CDR3 runs to 15 residues. Looked up from germline, CDR1 is SGHAT and CDR2 is FQNNGV. Here the CDR3 DNA reads TGTGCCAGCAGCTTGGACGCGGTAACCTACAATGAGCAGTTCTTC. It codes for CASSLDAVTYNEQFF.

This clonotype came up many times. This sequence joins TRBV18 and TRBJ1-1; D unresolved. V shed 1 base and J shed 0 bases, with 12 bases lying between them. Germline V lookup: CDR1 KGHSH, CDR2 LQKENI. The CDR3 consists of 16 residues. CDR3 nucleotide sequence: TGTGCCAGCTCACCACGGAGGTTGACCATGAACACTGAAGCTTTCTTT. Its translation: CASSPRRLTMNTEAFF.

This clonotype was counted at least ten times. The J gene is TRBJ2-1, the V gene TRBV6-1; D is possibly TRBD1 (6 bases). The CDR3 is 13 amino acids. Trimming removed 7 bases at V and 7 bases at J, with 14 bases between. Germline V gene lookup returns CDR1 MNHNS and CDR2 SASEGT. CDR3 DNA: TGTGCCAGCACGAACAGGGTTTCAAATGAGCAGTTCTTC. It yields the protein CASTNRVSNEQFF.

This clonotype was counted only a few times. The chain has TRBV6-2 or TRBV6-3 and TRBJ2-7, with 9 bases fitting TRBD1. CDR1 MNHEY and CDR2 SVGEGT come from the germline V gene. This CDR3 is built from 13 residues. V lost 7 bases to trimming and J lost 3 bases; unmatched junction nucleotides: 4. The CDR3 sequence: CASNKGQGYEQYF. In nucleotides, the CDR3 is TGTGCCAGCAATAAGGGACAGGGCTACGAGCAGTACTTC.

At least ten counts were recorded for this clonotype. V is TRBV28 and J is TRBJ2-7, with TRBD2 identical over 11 bases. V gave up 6 bases and J gave up 2 bases; unmatched junction bases: 3. The germline V gene has CDR1 MDHEN and CDR2 SYDVKM. The CDR3 totals 14 residues. In nucleotides, the CDR3 is TGTGCCAGCAGCTTTAGCGGGAGGGCCTACGAGCAGTACTTC. This sequence encodes CASSFSGRAYEQYF.

This clonotype showed up many times. The chain uses TRBV3-1 and TRBJ2-7; 9 bases map to TRBD1. Germline V gene lookup returns CDR1 LGHDT and CDR2 YNNKEL (reference sequence). Trimming cost V 4 bases and J 3 bases; bases outside gene matches: 7. This CDR3 has 15 amino acids. The CDR3 reads CASSPGTGRNYEQYF. CDR3 nucleotides: TGTGCCAGCAGCCCCGGGACAGGGAGAAACTACGAGCAGTACTTC.

This clonotype was detected ten times or more. This chain joins TRBV3-1 and TRBJ1-1; D perhaps matches TRBD1 (6 bases). V was pared by 1 base and J by 11 bases, with 11 bases between. The CDR3 totals 12 residues. The germline CDR1 and CDR2 sequences are LGHDT and YNNKEL (reference sequence). CDR3 amino acids: CASSQVGGPAFF. CDR3 nucleotides: TGTGCCAGCAGCCAAGTAGGGGGACCCGCTTTCTTT. The entire variable domain, with the rest obtained from reference TRBV3-1 and TRBJ1-1, is as follows: DTAVSQTPKYLVTQMGNDKSIKCEQNLGHDTMYWYKQDSKKFLKIMFSYNNKELIINETVPNRFSPKSPDKAHLNLHINSLELGDSAVYFCASSQVGGPAFFGQGTRLTVV.

In this sample, this clonotype turned up many times. The chain couples TRBV30 to TRBJ2-5; D tentatively reads TRBD1 or TRBD2 (6 bases each). CDR1 and CDR2 from the germline V gene are GTSNPN and SVGIG (reference sequence). Trimming removed 5 bases at V and 6 bases at J, with 19 bases between. The CDR3 sequence is 14 residues long. The CDR3 loop reads CAWGAGGGGKTQYF. CDR3 DNA sequence: TGTGCCTGGGGAGCCGGGGGCGGAGGAAAGACCCAGTACTTC.

This clonotype showed up many times. The chain couples TRBV6-5 to TRBJ1-1; D ambiguous. Germline V gene data show CDR1 as MNHEY and CDR2 as SVGAGI. CDR3 size: 13 residues. The ends were cut back, 4 bases at V and 5 bases at J, with 11 bases in the middle. The CDR3 DNA reads as TGTGCCAGCAGTTTTCACGGGAGAACTGAAGCTTTCTTT. It translates to CASSFHGRTEAFF.

This clonotype has a count of ten or more. Here the CDR3 DNA reads TGTGCCAGCAGTTTATTAGGGGACGTCTACGAGCAGTACTTC. Translation gives CASSLLGDVYEQYF. The chain joins TRBV28 to TRBJ2-7; either TRBD1 or TRBD2 may supply D (5 bases each). CDR3 length equals 14 residues. Germline loops: CDR1 MDHEN, CDR2 SYDVKM. The V gene lost 1 base and the J gene lost 3 bases, with 10 bases spanning the gap.

This clonotype has a count of ten or more. The rearrangement joins TRBV30 to TRBJ2-2; the match to TRBD1 covers 9 bases. CDR1 and CDR2 from the germline V gene are GTSNPN and SVGIG (reference sequence). The CDR3 sequence is 14 residues long. Trimming took 2 bases from V and 6 from J; bases not matched to a gene: 4. The CDR3: CAWSKGTGSGELFF. The CDR3 bases are TGTGCCTGGAGTAAGGGGACAGGGTCCGGGGAGCTGTTTTTT.

This clonotype was detected ten times or more. This chain joins TRBV2 and TRBJ1-2; D gene ambiguous. CDR1 SNHLY and CDR2 FYNNEI come from the germline V gene. Trimming removed 7 bases at V and 9 bases at J, with 12 bases between. CDR3 length: 11 amino acids. CDR3 bases: TGTGCCAGCAACTCGGGCTGGCGCTACACCTTC. Protein product: CASNSGWRYTF.

The V and J genes are TRBV4-1 and TRBJ1-2, with 8 bases identical to TRBD1. The length of the CDR3 is 14 residues. The trim removed 1 base at V and 7 bases at J, leaving 5 bases unmatched. CDR1 is MGHRA, CDR2 YSYEKL, per germline. The CDR3 loop is CASSQGMTGVGYTF. DNA for the CDR3: TGCGCCAGCAGCCAAGGGATGACAGGGGTTGGCTACACCTTC.

This clonotype occurred a few times. This chain links TRBV19 with TRBJ2-2; 13 bases line up with TRBD2. CDR3 size: 16 residues. CDR1 is LNHDA, CDR2 SQIVND, per germline (reference sequence). V lost 4 bases to trimming and J lost 5 bases; unmatched junction nucleotides: 4. CDR3 in amino acids: CASSNRLAGGTGELFF. CDR3 in DNA: TGTGCCAGTAGTAACCGACTAGCGGGAGGTACCGGGGAGCTGTTTTTT.

This clonotype showed up many times. The rearrangement joins TRBV28 to TRBJ1-4; D remains unclear. Germline V gives CDR1 MDHEN, CDR2 SYDVKM. The V end was cut by 1 base, the J end by 4 bases, with 16 bases between. The CDR3 extends over 17 amino acids. In nucleotides, the CDR3 is TGTGCCAGCAGTTTATTATCCCTCGATCCGATTAATGAAAAACTGTTTTTT. It is translated as CASSLLSLDPINEKLFF.

The chain combines TRBV5-5 with TRBJ1-2; no firm D call. The CDR3 consists of 14 residues. The V gene lost 0 bases and the J gene lost 5 bases, with 11 bases spanning the gap. Germline assignment: CDR1 SGHKS and CDR2 YYEKEE (reference sequence). The CDR3 nucleotides read TGTGCCAGCAGCTTGGCGCCTGTGGAGTATGGCTACACCTTC. This codes for CASSLAPVEYGYTF.

This clonotype was seen repeatedly, ten times or more. The gene calls are TRBV28 and TRBJ1-1; 8 bases match TRBD1. The V gene's germline CDR1 is MDHEN and CDR2 SYDVKM. Trimming took 2 bases from V and 2 from J; bases not matched to a gene: 4. The CDR3 has 15 amino acids. The CDR3 here is CASSLNRGENTEAFF. CDR3 sequence (DNA): TGTGCCAGCAGTTTAAACAGGGGGGAAAACACTGAAGCTTTCTTT. The variable domain in full, with the rest retrieved from reference TRBV28 and TRBJ1-1, is DVKVTQSSRYLVKRTGEKVFLECVQDMDHENMFWYRQDPGLGLRLIYFSYDVKMKEKGDIPEGYSVSREKKERFSLILESASTNQTSMYLCASSLNRGENTEAFFGQGTRLTVV.